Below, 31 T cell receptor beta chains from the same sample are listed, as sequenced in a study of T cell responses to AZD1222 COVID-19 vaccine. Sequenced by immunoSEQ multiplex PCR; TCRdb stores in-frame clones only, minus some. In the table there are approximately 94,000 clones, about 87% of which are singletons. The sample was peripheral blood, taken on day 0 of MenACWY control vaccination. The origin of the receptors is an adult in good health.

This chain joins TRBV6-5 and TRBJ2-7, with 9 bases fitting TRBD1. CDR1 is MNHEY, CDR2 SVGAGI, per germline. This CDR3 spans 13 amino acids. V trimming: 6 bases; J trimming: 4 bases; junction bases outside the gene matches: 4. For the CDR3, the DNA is TGTGCCAGCAGGCCGACAGGGGGGTACGAGCAGTACTTC. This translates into CASRPTGGYEQYF.

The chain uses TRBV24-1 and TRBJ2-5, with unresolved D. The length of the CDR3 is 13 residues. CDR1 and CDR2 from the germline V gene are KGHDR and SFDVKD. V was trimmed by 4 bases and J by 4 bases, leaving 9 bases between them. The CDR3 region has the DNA TGTGCCACCAGTGACCTAGTCGGAGAGACCCAGTACTTC. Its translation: CATSDLVGETQYF.

The CDR3 coding sequence is TGTGCCAGCAGCCGCCGGGGGGGAGACTATGGCTACACCTTC. This codes for CASSRRGGDYGYTF. V and J are TRBV7-2 and TRBJ1-2; the D gene is possibly TRBD1 (5 bases). From germline, CDR1 is SGHTA and CDR2 FQGNSA. This CDR3 comprises 14 residues. V was shortened by 5 bases and J by 3 bases, with 13 bases between the two germline ends.

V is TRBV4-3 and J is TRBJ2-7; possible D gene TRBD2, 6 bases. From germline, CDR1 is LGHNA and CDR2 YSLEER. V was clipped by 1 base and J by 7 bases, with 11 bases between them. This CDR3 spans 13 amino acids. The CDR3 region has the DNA TGCGCCAGCAGCCAAGGGAGGGTGAGTGAGCAGTACTTC. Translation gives CASSQGRVSEQYF.

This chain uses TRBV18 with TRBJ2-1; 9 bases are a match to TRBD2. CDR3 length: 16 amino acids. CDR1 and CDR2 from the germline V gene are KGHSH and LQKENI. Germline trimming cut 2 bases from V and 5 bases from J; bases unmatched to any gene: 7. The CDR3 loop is CASSPALAGRNNEQFF. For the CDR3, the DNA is TGTGCCAGCTCACCAGCCCTAGCGGGAAGAAACAATGAGCAGTTCTTC.

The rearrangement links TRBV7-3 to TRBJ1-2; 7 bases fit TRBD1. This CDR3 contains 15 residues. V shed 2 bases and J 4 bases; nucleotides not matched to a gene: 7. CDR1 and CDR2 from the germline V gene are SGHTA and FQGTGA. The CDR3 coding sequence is TGTGCCAGCAGCTTAGGACAGGACACCCGCTATGGCTACACCTTC. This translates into CASSLGQDTRYGYTF.

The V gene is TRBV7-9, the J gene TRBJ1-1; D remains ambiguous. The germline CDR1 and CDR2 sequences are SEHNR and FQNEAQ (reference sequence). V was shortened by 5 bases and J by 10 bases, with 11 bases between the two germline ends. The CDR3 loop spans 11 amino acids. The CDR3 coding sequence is TGTGCCAGCAGCCCAGAGTCTGGAGCTTTCTTT. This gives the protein CASSPESGAFF. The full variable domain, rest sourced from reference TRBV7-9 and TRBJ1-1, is DTGVSQNPRHKITKRGQNVTFRCDPISEHNRLYWYRQTLGQGPEFLTYFQNEAQLEKSRLLSDRFSAERPKGSFSTLEIQRTEQGDSAMYLCASSPESGAFFGQGTRLTVV.

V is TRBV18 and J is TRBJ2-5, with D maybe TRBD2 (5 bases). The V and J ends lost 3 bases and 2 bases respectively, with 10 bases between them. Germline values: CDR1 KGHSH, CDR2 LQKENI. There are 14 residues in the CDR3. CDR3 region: CASSPRGTQETQYF. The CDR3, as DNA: TGTGCCAGCTCACCCCGGGGTACGCAAGAGACCCAGTACTTC.

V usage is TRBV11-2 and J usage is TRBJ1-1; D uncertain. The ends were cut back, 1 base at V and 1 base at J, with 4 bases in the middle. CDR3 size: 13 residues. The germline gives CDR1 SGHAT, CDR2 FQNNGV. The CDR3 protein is CASSLAANTEAFF. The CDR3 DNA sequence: TGTGCCAGCAGCTTAGCAGCGAACACTGAAGCTTTCTTT.

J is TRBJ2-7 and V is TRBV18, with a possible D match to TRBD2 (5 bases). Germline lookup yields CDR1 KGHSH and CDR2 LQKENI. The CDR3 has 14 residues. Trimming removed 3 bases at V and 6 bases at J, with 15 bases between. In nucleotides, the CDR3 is TGTGCCAGCTCACCGAGGGCCCGCTTGACCGAGCAGTACTTC. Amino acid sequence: CASSPRARLTEQYF.

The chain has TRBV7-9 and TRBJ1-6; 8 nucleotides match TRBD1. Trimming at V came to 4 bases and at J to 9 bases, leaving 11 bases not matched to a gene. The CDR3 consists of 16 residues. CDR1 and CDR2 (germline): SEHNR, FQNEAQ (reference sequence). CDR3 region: CASSSPGQGAGSPLHF. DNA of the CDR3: TGTGCCAGCAGCTCGCCGGGGCAGGGGGCTGGTTCACCCCTCCACTTT. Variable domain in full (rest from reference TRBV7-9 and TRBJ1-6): DTGVSQNPRHKITKRGQNVTFRCDPISEHNRLYWYRQTLGQGPEFLTYFQNEAQLEKSRLLSDRFSAERPKGSFSTLEIQRTEQGDSAMYLCASSSPGQGAGSPLHFGNGTRLTVT.

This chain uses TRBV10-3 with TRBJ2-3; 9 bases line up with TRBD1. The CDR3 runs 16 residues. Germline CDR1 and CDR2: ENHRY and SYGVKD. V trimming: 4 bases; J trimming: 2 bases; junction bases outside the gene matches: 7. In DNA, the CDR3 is TGTGCCATCAGTGGCCTGACAGGGGGATTCACAGATACGCAGTATTTT. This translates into CAISGLTGGFTDTQYF.

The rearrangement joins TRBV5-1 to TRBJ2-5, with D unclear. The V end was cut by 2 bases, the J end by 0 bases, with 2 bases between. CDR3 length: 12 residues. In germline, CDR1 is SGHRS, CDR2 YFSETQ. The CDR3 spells CASSLNQETQYF. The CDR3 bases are TGCGCCAGCAGCTTAAACCAAGAGACCCAGTACTTC.

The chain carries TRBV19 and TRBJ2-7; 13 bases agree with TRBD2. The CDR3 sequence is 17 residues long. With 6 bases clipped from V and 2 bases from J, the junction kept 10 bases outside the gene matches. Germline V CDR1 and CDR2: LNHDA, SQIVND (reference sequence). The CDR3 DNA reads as TGTGCCAGTAGACAAGGCTTGGGGACTAGCGGGACCTACGAGCAGTACTTC. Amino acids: CASRQGLGTSGTYEQYF.

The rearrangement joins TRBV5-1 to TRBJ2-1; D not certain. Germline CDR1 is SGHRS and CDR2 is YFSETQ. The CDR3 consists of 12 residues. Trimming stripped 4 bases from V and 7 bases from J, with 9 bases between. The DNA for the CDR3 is TGCGCCAGCAGCGGAAAGGGTAATGAGCAGTTCTTC. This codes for CASSGKGNEQFF.

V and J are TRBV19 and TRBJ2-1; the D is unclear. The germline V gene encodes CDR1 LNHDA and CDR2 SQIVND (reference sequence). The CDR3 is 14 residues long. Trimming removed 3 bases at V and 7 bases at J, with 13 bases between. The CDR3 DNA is TGTGCCAGTAGTATCGCGACGGCACTTAATGAGCAGTTCTTC. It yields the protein CASSIATALNEQFF.

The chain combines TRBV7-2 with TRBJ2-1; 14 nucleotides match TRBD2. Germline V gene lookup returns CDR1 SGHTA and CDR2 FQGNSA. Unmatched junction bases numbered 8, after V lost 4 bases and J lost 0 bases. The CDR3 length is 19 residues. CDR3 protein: CASSSPTSGRVSSYNEQFF. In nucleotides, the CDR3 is TGTGCCAGCAGCTCTCCGACTAGCGGGAGGGTCAGCTCCTACAATGAGCAGTTCTTC.

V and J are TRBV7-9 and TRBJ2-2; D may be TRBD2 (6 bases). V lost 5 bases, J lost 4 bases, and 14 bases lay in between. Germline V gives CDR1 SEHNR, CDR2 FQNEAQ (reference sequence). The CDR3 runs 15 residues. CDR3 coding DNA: TGTGCCAGCAGCCGAAGACTAGACCGCACCGGGGAGCTGTTTTTT. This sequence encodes CASSRRLDRTGELFF. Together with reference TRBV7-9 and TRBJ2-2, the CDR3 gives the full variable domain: DTGVSQNPRHKITKRGQNVTFRCDPISEHNRLYWYRQTLGQGPEFLTYFQNEAQLEKSRLLSDRFSAERPKGSFSTLEIQRTEQGDSAMYLCASSRRLDRTGELFFGEGSRLTVL.

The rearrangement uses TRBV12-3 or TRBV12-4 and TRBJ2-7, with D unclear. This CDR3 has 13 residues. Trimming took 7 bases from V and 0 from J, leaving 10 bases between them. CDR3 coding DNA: TGTGCCAGCACCCGATCGACCTCCTACGAGCAGTACTTC. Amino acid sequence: CASTRSTSYEQYF.

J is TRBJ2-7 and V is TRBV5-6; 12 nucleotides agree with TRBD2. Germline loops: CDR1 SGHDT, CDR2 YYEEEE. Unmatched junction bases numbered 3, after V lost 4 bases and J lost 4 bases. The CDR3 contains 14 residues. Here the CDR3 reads CASSGGLAGYEQYF. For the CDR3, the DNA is TGTGCCAGCAGCGGCGGACTAGCGGGGTACGAGCAGTACTTC.

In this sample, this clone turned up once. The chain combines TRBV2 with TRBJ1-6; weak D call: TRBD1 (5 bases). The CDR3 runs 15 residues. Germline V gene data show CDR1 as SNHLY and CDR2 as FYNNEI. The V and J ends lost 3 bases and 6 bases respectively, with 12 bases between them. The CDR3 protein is CASSDQGLSNSPLHF. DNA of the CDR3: TGTGCCAGCAGTGACCAGGGTCTTAGTAATTCACCCCTCCACTTT.

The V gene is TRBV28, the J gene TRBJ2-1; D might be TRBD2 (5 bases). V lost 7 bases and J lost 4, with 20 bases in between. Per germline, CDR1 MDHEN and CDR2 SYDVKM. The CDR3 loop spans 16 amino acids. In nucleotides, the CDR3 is TGTGCCAGCACCGGTGGGATTGGGCGGGTTTACAATGAGCAGTTCTTC. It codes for CASTGGIGRVYNEQFF.

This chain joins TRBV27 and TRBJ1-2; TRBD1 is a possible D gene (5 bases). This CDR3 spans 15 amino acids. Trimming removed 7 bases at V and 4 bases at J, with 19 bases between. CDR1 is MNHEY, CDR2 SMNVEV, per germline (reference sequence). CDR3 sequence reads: CASKTIRDGPYGYTF. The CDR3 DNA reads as TGTGCCAGCAAGACGATCCGGGACGGCCCCTATGGCTACACCTTC.

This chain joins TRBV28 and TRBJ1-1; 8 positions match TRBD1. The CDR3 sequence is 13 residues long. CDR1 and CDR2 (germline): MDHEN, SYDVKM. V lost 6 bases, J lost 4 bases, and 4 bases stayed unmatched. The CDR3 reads CASRYTGGTEAFF. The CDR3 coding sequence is TGTGCCAGCAGATATACAGGGGGCACTGAAGCTTTCTTT.

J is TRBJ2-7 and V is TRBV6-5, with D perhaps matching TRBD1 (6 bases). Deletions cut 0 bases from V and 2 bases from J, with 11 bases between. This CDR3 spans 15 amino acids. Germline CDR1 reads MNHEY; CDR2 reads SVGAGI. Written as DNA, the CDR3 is TGTGCCAGCAGTTACTCGACAGGACCTGCCTACGAGCAGTACTTC. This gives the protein CASSYSTGPAYEQYF.

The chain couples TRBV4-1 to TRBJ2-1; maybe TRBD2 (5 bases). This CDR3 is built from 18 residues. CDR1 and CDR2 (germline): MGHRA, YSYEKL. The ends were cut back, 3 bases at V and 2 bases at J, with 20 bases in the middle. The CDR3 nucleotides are TGCGCCAGCAGCCACCCCACGGCGGGTCAGGAGACCTACAATGAGCAGTTCTTC. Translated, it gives CASSHPTAGQETYNEQFF.

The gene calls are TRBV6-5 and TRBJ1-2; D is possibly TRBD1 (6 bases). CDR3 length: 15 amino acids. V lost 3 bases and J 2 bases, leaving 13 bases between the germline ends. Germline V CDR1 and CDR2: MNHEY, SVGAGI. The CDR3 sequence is CASSYSIQGNYGYTF. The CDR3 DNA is TGTGCCAGCAGTTATTCGATACAGGGCAACTATGGCTACACCTTC.

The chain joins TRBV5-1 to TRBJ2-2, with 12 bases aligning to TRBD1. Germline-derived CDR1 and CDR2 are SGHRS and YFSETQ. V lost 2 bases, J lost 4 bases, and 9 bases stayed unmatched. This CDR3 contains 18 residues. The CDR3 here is CASSFRDRGLWGTGELFF. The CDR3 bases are TGCGCCAGCAGCTTCCGGGACAGGGGGCTCTGGGGCACCGGGGAGCTGTTTTTT.

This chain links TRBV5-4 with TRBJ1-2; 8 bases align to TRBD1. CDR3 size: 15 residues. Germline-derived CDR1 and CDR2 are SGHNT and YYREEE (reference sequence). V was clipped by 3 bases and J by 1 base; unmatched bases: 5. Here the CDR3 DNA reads TGTGCCAGCAGCTCGAAACAGGGGGATAACTATGGCTACACCTTC. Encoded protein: CASSSKQGDNYGYTF.

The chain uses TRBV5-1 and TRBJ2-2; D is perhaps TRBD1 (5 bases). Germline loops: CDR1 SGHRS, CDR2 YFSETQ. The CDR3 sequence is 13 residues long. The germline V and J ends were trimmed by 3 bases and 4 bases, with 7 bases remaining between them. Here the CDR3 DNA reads TGCGCCAGCAGCTCGGACACCACCGGGGAGCTGTTTTTT. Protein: CASSSDTTGELFF.

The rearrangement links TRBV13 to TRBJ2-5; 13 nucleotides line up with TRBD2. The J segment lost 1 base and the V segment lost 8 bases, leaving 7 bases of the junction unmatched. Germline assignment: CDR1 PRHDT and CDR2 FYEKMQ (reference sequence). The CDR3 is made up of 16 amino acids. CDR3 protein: CASRRTSGGLQETQYF. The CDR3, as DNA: TGTGCCAGCCGGAGGACTAGCGGGGGCCTCCAAGAGACCCAGTACTTC.